The rows below give T cell receptor beta chains drawn from one sample of a study of technical replicates of blood from a few donors. Data came from immunoSEQ multiplex PCR; TCRdb stores just in-frame clones and leaves some out. The table lists about 73,000 clones, 93% of them singletons. The sample taken for sequencing was T cells isolated from PBMCs. The receptor source for this set is a human donor in good health. Each CDR3 is given with its conserved first and last residue. D genes are given only for firm matches. The size field is filled for only some rows; it gives once, few, many or a size class.

DNA	CDR3	V	J	D	size
TGCGCCAGCAGCCTTCGGACGGGGGGTCAGCCCCAGCATTTT	CASSLRTGGQPQHF	TRBV4-1	TRBJ1-5	NA	once
TGTGCCAGCAGTTTAATCGGAGATGGGACCCAGTACTTC	CASSLIGDGTQYF	TRBV28	TRBJ2-5	NA	once
TGCGCCAGCAGCCGGACCGGGACAGGGGCGTACGAGCAGTACTTC	CASSRTGTGAYEQYF	TRBV5-1	TRBJ2-7	TRBD1	NA
TGCGCCAGCAGCCAAGAACAGACAGCATACGAGCAGTACTTC	CASSQEQTAYEQYF	TRBV4-1	TRBJ2-7	NA	once
TGTGCCAGCAGTTCCACTCGAGGCGGGGAGCTGTTTTTT	CASSSTRGGELFF	TRBV6-5	TRBJ2-2	NA	once
TGCGCCAGCAGCCAAGTCCGCCCTAAGACTAAACAGTTCTTC	CASSQVRPKTKQFF	TRBV4-1	TRBJ2-1	NA	NA
TGTGCCAGCAGTCCAGTGGGGGGACAGGGGGCAGCAGATACGCAGTATTTT	CASSPVGGQGAADTQYF	TRBV7-6	TRBJ2-3	TRBD1	NA
TGCGCCAGCAGGGGCGGGAGGGCCTTTGATGACAACTACGAGCAGTACTTC	CASRGGRAFDDNYEQYF	TRBV5-1	TRBJ2-7	TRBD2	NA
TGTGCCAGCAGCGAAAGGACCCTACGGGACAGGTCCGAGGAGCAGTACTTC	CASSERTLRDRSEEQYF	TRBV7-2	TRBJ2-7	TRBD1	NA
TGTGCCAGCAGCGGGGCAGGTAATAATTCACCCCTCCACTTT	CASSGAGNNSPLHF	TRBV4-2	TRBJ1-6	NA	NA
TGTGCCAGCAGTCGCGACTTTCAAGAGACCCAGTACTTC	CASSRDFQETQYF	TRBV7-9	TRBJ2-5	NA	NA
TGTGCCAGTAGTCACGGGACTAGCGGGAACGAGCAGTACTTC	CASSHGTSGNEQYF	TRBV19	TRBJ2-7	TRBD2	NA
TGCGCCAGCATGGAGGCGGGCGAGCAGTACTTC	CASMEAGEQYF	TRBV5-1	TRBJ2-7	NA	NA
TGTGCCAGCAGCTCGGCGGGGGGGCAAGAGACCCAGTACTTC	CASSSAGGQETQYF	TRBV7-9	TRBJ2-5	TRBD2	NA
TGTGCCAGCAGCCCGGGGTCAGTGGGGTACGAGCAGTACTTC	CASSPGSVGYEQYF	TRBV5-5	TRBJ2-7	NA	NA
TGCGCCAGCAGCCCCGACAGGGCCACTAATGAAAAACTGTTTTTT	CASSPDRATNEKLFF	TRBV5-1	TRBJ1-4	TRBD1	NA
TGTGCCAGCAGTCCCGGGACTCATTCCTACAATGAGCAGTTCTTC	CASSPGTHSYNEQFF	TRBV6-1	TRBJ2-1	NA	NA
TGTGCCAGCAGTTACTCGGTGGGAGGGCCGACAGATACGCAGTATTTT	CASSYSVGGPTDTQYF	TRBV6-5	TRBJ2-3	TRBD2	NA
TGTGCCAGCAGCTTAGGGGGGACAGGGTCTAACTATGGCTACACCTTC	CASSLGGTGSNYGYTF	TRBV7-2	TRBJ1-2	TRBD1	NA
TGTGCCAGCAGTTTACCCCTTAGCGTGAACTCCTACGAGCAGTACTTC	CASSLPLSVNSYEQYF	TRBV28	TRBJ2-7	NA	once
TGTGCCAGCAGCGTAGTGGGGACAGGGCTTACCGGGGAGCTGTTTTTT	CASSVVGTGLTGELFF	TRBV9	TRBJ2-2	TRBD1	NA
TGTGCCAGCAGCTCGGGACTAGGGACAGATACGCAGTATTTT	CASSSGLGTDTQYF	TRBV11-3	TRBJ2-3	TRBD2	NA
TGCGCCAGCAGCATCGGGAGTACGAATGAAAAACTGTTTTTT	CASSIGSTNEKLFF	TRBV5-1	TRBJ1-4	NA	NA
TGTGCCAGCAGGAACCAGGGTTGGACCGGGGAGCTGTTTTTT	CASRNQGWTGELFF	TRBV7-3	TRBJ2-2	NA	once
TGCAGCGTTGTCTGGGGGGCTGAAGCTTTCTTT	CSVVWGAEAFF	TRBV29-1	TRBJ1-1	NA	few
TGTGCCAGCAGCTCAGACAGGGGGCGAGGAAGGGAGCAGTACTTC	CASSSDRGRGREQYF	TRBV11-2	TRBJ2-7	TRBD1	NA
TGTGCCAGCAGCGGAGCAGGGAAGAACACTGAAGCTTTCTTT	CASSGAGKNTEAFF	TRBV5-4	TRBJ1-1	NA	NA
TGTGCCAGCAGCTTAGTCGGTGTGGTAACCGGGGAGCTGTTTTTT	CASSLVGVVTGELFF	TRBV7-2	TRBJ2-2	NA	NA
TGTGCCAGCAGCCTGTTCGCAGGGCCCTATAGCAATCAGCCCCAGCATTTT	CASSLFAGPYSNQPQHF	TRBV27	TRBJ1-5	NA	NA
TGCGCCAGCAGCTGGGGACTAGCGGGGGGCGTATCCTACGAGCAGTACTTC	CASSWGLAGGVSYEQYF	TRBV5-1	TRBJ2-7	TRBD2	NA
TGTGCCAGCAGCCAACAAAGGACAGATAGCACAGATACGCAGTATTTT	CASSQQRTDSTDTQYF	TRBV14	TRBJ2-3	NA	NA
TGCGCCAGCAGCTTGGTGATTAGGACTGACAGGAGATCCTACGAGCAGTACTTC	CASSLVIRTDRRSYEQYF	TRBV5-1	TRBJ2-7	NA	NA
TGCAGCGTTGAAACGGATGCGGGGGGCGCGTATGGCTACACCTTC	CSVETDAGGAYGYTF	TRBV29-1	TRBJ1-2	NA	NA
TGTGCCAGTGGGGACACGAACACCGGGGAGCTGTTTTTT	CASGDTNTGELFF	TRBV21-1	TRBJ2-2	NA	once
TGCGCCAGCAGCCAAATTGGGACAGGGCACTACGAGCAGTACTTC	CASSQIGTGHYEQYF	TRBV4-1	TRBJ2-7	TRBD1	NA
TGTGCCAGCAGTGAAACCAGGGGGCTAAACACTGAAGCTTTCTTT	CASSETRGLNTEAFF	TRBV6-1	TRBJ1-1	TRBD1	few
TGTGCCAGCAGCCCGCAGACAGGCGGACCGGAAAAACTGTTTTTT	CASSPQTGGPEKLFF	TRBV25-1	TRBJ1-4	NA	NA
TGTGCCTGGAGTTCGGACAGCGGGAGTGGATGGTATGGGTACACTGAAGCTTTCTTT	CAWSSDSGSGWYGYTEAFF	TRBV30	TRBJ1-1	NA	NA
TGCGCCAGCAGCCTTCGACCGACTGGACTGCCTCAAGAGACCCAGTACTTC	CASSLRPTGLPQETQYF	TRBV4-1	TRBJ2-5	NA	NA
TGCGCCAGCAGCCTCGATAGGGGGCCCTACGAGCAGTACTTC	CASSLDRGPYEQYF	TRBV5-1	TRBJ2-7	TRBD1	NA